This T cell receptor beta chain was captured in a study of blood T cells in healthy people across ages. This CDR3 spans 17 amino acids. V lost 2 bases, J lost 4 bases, and 19 bases lay in between. Germline assignment: CDR1 MGHRA and CDR2 YSYEKL. At least ten counts were recorded for this clonotype. Next came a second PCR, run for roughly 6 to 11 cycles, which used a sample-barcoded 5' primer along with a J-beta primer mix. TCRdb reanalysed the 5' RACE reads using MiXCR and keeps one entry per CDR3 protein. This sample carries 1.8 million or so distinct CDR3 sequences, around 40% of them seen once, and the ten largest clones take 23%.

The sequence came from a human donor in good health. This chain links TRBV4-1 with TRBJ2-3; the D gene is possibly TRBD2 (5 bases). What was sequenced was blood. CDR3 residues: CASSQFFTRVGADTQYF. CDR3 sequence (DNA): TGCGCCAGCAGCCAATTTTTTACGAGGGTCGGGGCAGATACGCAGTATTTT.